This TCR beta chain was sequenced for a study of human T cells and chemical hapten exposure. On the study more broadly: Each patch test put 0.01% DPC on the upper back, and results were read at 6 days.

CDR1 is MDHEN, CDR2 SYDVKM, per germline. Trimming stripped 5 bases from V and 12 bases from J, with 14 bases between. The length of the CDR3 is 12 residues. Regarding time point: patch test 3, about 24 weeks after DPC sensitization. The treatment here: therapeutic diphenylcyclopropenone sensitization with weekly scalp DPC. RNA extraction used unfractionated whole blood as the source of total RNA. This clonotype was counted a few times. Unique molecular identifiers were attached to individual cDNA molecules during library preparation. Authors' processing steps: A per-sample median of roughly 96,000 TCRs was observed, with counts ranging from roughly 20,000 to 700,000. MiXCR was run by TCRdb on the RACE reads, yielding one entry per CDR3 protein. In this record, the V and J calls reflect TCRdb's handling and not the investigators' own analysis. The sample lists over 30,000 distinct CDR3 sequences; around 9.5% were seen once.

The sample here was whole blood, taken in connection with sensitization to the hapten diphenylcyclopropenone (DPC). The TCR comes from a man aged 45-65 years with alopecia areata. Some clones in this sample may be carry-over from other donors' samples. The chain has TRBV28 and TRBJ2-1, with D possibly being TRBD2 (5 bases). The CDR3 DNA sequence: TGTGCCAGCAGTCCTACGGGGAACAGGCAGTTCTTC. Protein sequence: CASSPTGNRQFF.